This T cell receptor beta chain was identified during a study of cytomegalovirus exposure and HLA in healthy donors. Healthy donors of bone marrow made up the group. This clone is a singleton in its sample. The antigen is not known. Findings and caveats of the study: As a later analysis showed, several of the most significant clusters appeared to be linked to common viral pathogens.

The PCR contained 60 Vbeta and 13 Jbeta primers. Assay: immunoSEQ multiplex PCR; the TCRdb copy retains only in-frame clones and omits some. The sample yields 210,000 or so clones, about 84% seen once. The CDR3 is 16 residues long. The J segment lost 2 bases and the V segment lost 5 bases, leaving 10 bases of the junction unmatched. Looked up from germline, CDR1 is LNHDA and CDR2 is SQIVND (reference sequence). This sequence joins TRBV19 and TRBJ2-7; 9 bases are a match to TRBD1. This TCR derives from a human donor in good health. What was sequenced was PBMCs. In nucleotides, the CDR3 is TGTGCCAGTAGTGATTATACCGGGACAGGGACCTACGAGCAGTACTTC. This sequence encodes CASSDYTGTGTYEQYF.